The next 9 T cell receptor beta chains were all read from a single sample in a study of spatial heterogeneity in lung cancer. TCRdb analysed the 5' RACE reads with MiXCR anew, one entry per CDR3 protein. This sample has tens of thousands of distinct CDR3 sequences, with 7% to 7.5% found just once. Specified time point: sample taken at primary tumor resection. The specimen was PBMCs, collected at surgery. These receptors all come from a female donor with early-stage non-small cell lung cancer.

Worth noting for this clonotype: This may be a read error, as it is one base from a much larger clone. The chain uses TRBV20-1 and TRBJ2-1, with D possibly matching TRBD2 (7 bases). Germline-derived CDR1 and CDR2 are DFQATT and SNEGSKA (reference sequence). CDR3 length: 15 residues. CDR3 loop: CSVPGGRDTYNEQIF. CDR3 coding DNA: TGCAGTGTTCCGGGGGGCAGGGATACCTACAATGAGCAGATCTTC.

This clonotype came up a few times. The rearrangement joins TRBV12-3 or TRBV12-4 to TRBJ2-5; D gene uncertain. CDR3 length: 13 residues. V was shortened by 4 bases and J by 1 base, with 7 bases between the two germline ends. For the CDR3, the DNA is TGTGCCAGCAGTTCGACGGGCCAAGAGACCCAGTACTTC. Its protein product is CASSSTGQETQYF.

This clonotype appeared many times. The CDR3 spells CSASETGVAYEQYF. Written as DNA, the CDR3 is TGCAGTGCTAGTGAGACAGGGGTAGCCTACGAGCAGTACTTC. The genes are TRBV20-1 and TRBJ2-7, with 8 positions matching TRBD1. Losses at the gene ends were 3 bases for V and 2 bases for J; bases not matched to a gene: 6. From germline, CDR1 is DFQATT and CDR2 SNEGSKA (reference sequence). The length of the CDR3 is 14 residues.

The chain joins TRBV12-3 or TRBV12-4 to TRBJ2-7; perhaps TRBD2 as D (7 bases). Trimming pared 3 bases from V and 7 bases from J, leaving 10 bases between. The CDR3 consists of 12 residues. The CDR3 sequence: CASSFGGPEQYF. CDR3 sequence (DNA): TGTGCCAGCAGTTTCGGGGGGCCGGAGCAGTACTTC.

This clonotype has a count of ten or more. The chain combines TRBV7-2 with TRBJ1-1, with D possibly TRBD1 on 6 matching bases. The CDR3 totals 14 residues. CDR1 and CDR2 from the germline V gene are SGHTA and FQGNSA. V lost 4 bases to trimming and J lost 4 bases, with 13 bases between them. CDR3 residues: CASSSTGTSTEAFF. CDR3 nucleotides: TGTGCCAGCAGCTCTACAGGGACAAGCACTGAAGCTTTCTTT.

V gene TRBV7-2 combines with J gene TRBJ2-1; unclear D gene. There are 12 residues in the CDR3. Germline CDR1 and CDR2: SGHTA and FQGNSA. V lost 4 bases and J lost 5, with 6 bases in between. The CDR3 region is CASSSRDNEQFF. The CDR3 nucleotides read TGTGCCAGCAGCTCCCGTGACAATGAGCAGTTCTTC.

This clonotype showed up many times. V usage is TRBV30 and J usage is TRBJ2-7; possibly TRBD1 or TRBD2 for D (5 bases each). There are 14 residues in the CDR3. From germline, CDR1 is GTSNPN and CDR2 SVGIG (reference sequence). Trimming cost V 0 bases and J 7 bases, with 16 bases left between them. Here the CDR3 reads CAWSVWDETGEQYF. The CDR3 DNA reads TGTGCCTGGAGTGTTTGGGACGAGACGGGGGAGCAGTACTTC. The full variable domain, with the rest looked up from reference TRBV30 and TRBJ2-7, is SQTIHQWPATLVQPVGSPLSLECTVEGTSNPNLYWYRQAAGRGLQLLFYSVGIGQISSEVPQNLSASRPQDRQFILSSKKLLLSDSGFYLCAWSVWDETGEQYFGPGTRLTVT.

This clonotype came up many times. The V and J genes are TRBV29-1 and TRBJ2-3, with 7 bases identical to TRBD1. V dropped 7 bases and J dropped 0; count of bases not matched to a gene: 13. Germline CDR1 is SQVTM and CDR2 is ANQGSEA. The CDR3 is 16 amino acids. CDR3 bases: TGCAGCGAAAGGCAAGGGGGCACGTTTAGCACAGATACGCAGTATTTT. This codes for CSERQGGTFSTDTQYF.

This clonotype was counted many times. V usage is TRBV3-1 and J usage is TRBJ1-2, with a weak D call TRBD1 (5 bases). The CDR3 totals 16 residues. CDR1 and CDR2 from the germline V gene are LGHDT and YNNKEL (reference sequence). Trimming took 0 bases from V and 4 from J, leaving 15 bases between them. The CDR3 DNA follows: TGTGCCAGCAGCCAAGAACCCGAGCGGGGGATCTATGGCTACACCTTC. Amino acid sequence: CASSQEPERGIYGYTF.